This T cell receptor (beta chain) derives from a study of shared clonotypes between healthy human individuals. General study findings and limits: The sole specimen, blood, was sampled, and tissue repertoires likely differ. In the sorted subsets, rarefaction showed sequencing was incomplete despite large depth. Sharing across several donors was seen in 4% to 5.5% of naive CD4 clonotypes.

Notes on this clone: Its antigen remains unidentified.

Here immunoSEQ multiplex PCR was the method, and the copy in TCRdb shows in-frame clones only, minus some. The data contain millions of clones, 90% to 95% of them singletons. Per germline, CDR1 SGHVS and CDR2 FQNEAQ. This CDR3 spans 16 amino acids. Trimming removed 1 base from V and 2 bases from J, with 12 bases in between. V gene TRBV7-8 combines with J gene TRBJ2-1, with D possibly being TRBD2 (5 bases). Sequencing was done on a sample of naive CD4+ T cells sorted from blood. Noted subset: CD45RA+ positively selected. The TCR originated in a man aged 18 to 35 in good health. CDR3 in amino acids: CASSLGGVATYNEQFF. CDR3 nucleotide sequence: TGTGCCAGCAGCTTAGGCGGAGTAGCGACCTACAATGAGCAGTTCTTC.